This TCR beta chain comes out of a study of human T cells and chemical hapten exposure. The wider study: Patch testing placed 0.01% DPC on the upper back, with readings at 6 days.

Sample time point: pre-sensitization, week 0. The treatment denotes: therapeutic diphenylcyclopropenone sensitization with weekly scalp DPC. Ahead of each patch test application, blood was drawn. This clonotype came up a few times. Its antigen is unidentified. This CDR3 is 15 amino acids long. Germline trimming cut 3 bases from V and 2 bases from J; bases unmatched to any gene: 5. Germline loops: CDR1 SGHTA, CDR2 FQGNSA. Study outcomes and limitations: Significantly greater numbers of large CDR3 similarity clusters came from expanded TCRs than from controls. Sensitization with DPC brought no change to TCRs above 1 in 1000 in frequency.

From the RACE reads, TCRdb called clonotypes with MiXCR, one entry per CDR3 protein. The sample has about 92,000 distinct CDR3 sequences; roughly 8.8% are singletons. Sequencing was performed on whole blood, taken in connection with sensitization to the hapten diphenylcyclopropenone (DPC). This chain joins TRBV7-2 and TRBJ2-7; 9 bases match TRBD1. The sequence derives from a middle-aged woman with alopecia areata. Some clones in this sample may be carry-over from other donors' samples. In DNA form, the CDR3 reads TGTGCCAGCAGCTTTGCCGGACAGGGGCCCTACGAGCAGTACTTC. Translated, it gives CASSFAGQGPYEQYF.